This TCR beta chain was observed in a study of blood T cell repertoires in COVID-19. Study information: Acute-phase and convalescent COVID-19 samples originated in the United States, Italy and Spain. PBMCs, B-cell-depleted T cells, or T cells were the source of the cDNA or gDNA that made up the material.

The CDR3 consists of 14 residues. V lost 4 bases to trimming and J lost 4 bases; unmatched junction nucleotides: 6. CDR1 is MGHRA, CDR2 YSYEKL, per germline. In the original processing: Amplified reference gene primers provided the basis for estimating nucleated cell counts. Using immunoSEQ multiplex PCR, the repertoire was profiled, and TCRdb retains in-frame clones only, with some absent. The DNA gave D and trimming, while V, J and clone size come from that table. The data show around 140,000 clones, with roughly 83% seen just once and 15% to 20% held by the top ten. Sequenced input: peripheral blood. V and J are TRBV4-1 and TRBJ1-2, with 7 nucleotides matching TRBD1. The TCR originated in a woman older than 75 with acute or convalescent COVID-19. The CDR3 loop is CASSPGQESYGYTF. The CDR3 DNA follows: TGCGCCAGCAGCCCAGGACAGGAGAGCTATGGCTACACCTTC.